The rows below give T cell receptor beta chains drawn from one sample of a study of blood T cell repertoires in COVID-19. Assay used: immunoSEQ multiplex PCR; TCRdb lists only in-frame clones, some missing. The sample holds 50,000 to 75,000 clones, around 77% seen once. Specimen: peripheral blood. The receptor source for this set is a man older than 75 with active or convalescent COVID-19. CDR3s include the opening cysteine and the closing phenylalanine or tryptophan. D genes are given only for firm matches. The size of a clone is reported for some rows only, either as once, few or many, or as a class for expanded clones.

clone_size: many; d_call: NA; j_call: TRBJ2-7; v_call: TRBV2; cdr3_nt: TGTGCCAGCAGTCTAGACGCGAACGAGCAGTACTTC; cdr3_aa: CASSLDANEQYF
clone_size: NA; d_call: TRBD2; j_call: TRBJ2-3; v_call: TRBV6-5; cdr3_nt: TGTGCCAGCAGTTCGGCGGGGGAGGGCACAGATACGCAGTATTTT; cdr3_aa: CASSSAGEGTDTQYF
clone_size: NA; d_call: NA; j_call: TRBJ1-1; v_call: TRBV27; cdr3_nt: TGTGCCAGCAAACTCGGGGGAGGGGAGAACACTGAAGCTTTCTTT; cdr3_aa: CASKLGGGENTEAFF
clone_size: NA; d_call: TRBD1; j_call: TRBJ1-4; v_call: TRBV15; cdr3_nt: TGTGCCACCAGCGGTCGGGGACAGGCTAATGAAAAACTGTTTTTT; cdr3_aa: CATSGRGQANEKLFF
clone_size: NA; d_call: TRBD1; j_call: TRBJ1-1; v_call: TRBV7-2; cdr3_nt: TGTGCCAGCAGCTATCGGACAGGGATAGCTTTCTTT; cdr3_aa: CASSYRTGIAFF
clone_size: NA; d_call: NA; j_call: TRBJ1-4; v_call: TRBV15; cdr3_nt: TGTGCCACCAGCTTAGGGGCCACGACAACTAATGAAAAACTGTTTTTT; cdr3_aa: CATSLGATTTNEKLFF
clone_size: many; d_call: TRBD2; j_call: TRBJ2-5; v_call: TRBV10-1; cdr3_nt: TGCGCCAGCATTTGTAGCGGGAGTTGGGAGACCCAGTACTTC; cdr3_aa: CASICSGSWETQYF
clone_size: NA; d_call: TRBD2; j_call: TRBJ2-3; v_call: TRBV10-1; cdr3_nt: TGCGCCAGCAGAGCGGGGGGAGGCACAGATACGCAGTATTTT; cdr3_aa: CASRAGGGTDTQYF
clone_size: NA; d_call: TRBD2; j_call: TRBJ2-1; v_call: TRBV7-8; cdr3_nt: TGTGCCAGCAGCCCTACTGTAGCGGGGGGCTCCTACAATGAGCAGTTCTTC; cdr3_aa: CASSPTVAGGSYNEQFF
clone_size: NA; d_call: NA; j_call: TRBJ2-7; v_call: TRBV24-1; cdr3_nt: TGTGCCACCAGTGCCCTGACTGGCCGGGGATACGAGCAGTACTTC; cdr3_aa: CATSALTGRGYEQYF
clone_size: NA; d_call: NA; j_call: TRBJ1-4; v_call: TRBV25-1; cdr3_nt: TGTGCCAGCAGCGAAGGGGACTTAAATGAAAAACTGTTTTTT; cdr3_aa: CASSEGDLNEKLFF
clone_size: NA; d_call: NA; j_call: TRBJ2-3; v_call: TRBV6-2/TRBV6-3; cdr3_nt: TGTGCCAGCAGTTACGACAGGAGTAACACAGATACGCAGTATTTT; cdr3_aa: CASSYDRSNTDTQYF
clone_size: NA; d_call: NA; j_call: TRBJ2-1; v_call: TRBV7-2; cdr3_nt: TGTGCCAGCAGCTTCTTTGGAGCGGGCCCGCAAAATGAGCAGTTCTTC; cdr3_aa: CASSFFGAGPQNEQFF
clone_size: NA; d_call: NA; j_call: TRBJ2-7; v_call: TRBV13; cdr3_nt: TGTGCCAGCAGGCATCGACGGGCGGGATACGAGCAGTACTTC; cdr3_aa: CASRHRRAGYEQYF
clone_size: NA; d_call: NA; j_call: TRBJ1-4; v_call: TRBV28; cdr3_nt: TGTGCCAGCAGTAGGCGGGCGACTAATGAAAAACTGTTTTTT; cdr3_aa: CASSRRATNEKLFF
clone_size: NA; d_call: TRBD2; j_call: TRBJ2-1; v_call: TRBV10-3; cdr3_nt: TGTGCCATCAGTGTCTCTAGCGGGAACTCCTACAATGAGCAGTTCTTC; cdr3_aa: CAISVSSGNSYNEQFF